This T cell receptor beta chain emerged from a study of shared clonotypes between healthy human individuals. Findings and caveats of the study: It was expected that sequencing depth would affect clonotype sharing among donors. Generation of non-shared clonotypes was less probable than generation of clonotypes shared by all four donors.

This table comes from immunoSEQ multiplex PCR, and its TCRdb copy is limited to in-frame clones, with some not included. The sample shows over 2 million clones, approximately 90% of them seen only once. Regarding this clone: Its target is not known.

The germline CDR1 and CDR2 sequences are GTSNPN and SVGIG (reference sequence). V dropped 1 base and J dropped 5; count of bases not matched to a gene: 1. The length of the CDR3 is 13 residues. The sample comprised naive CD4+ T cells from PBMCs. Subset: CD45RA+ positively selected. The V and J genes are TRBV30 and TRBJ1-5; 8 nucleotides line up with TRBD1. The receptor's source is a man between 18 and 35 years old in good health. Some clones in this sample may be carry-over from other donors' samples. The CDR3 here is CAWSGTGYQPQHF. CDR3 DNA: TGTGCCTGGAGTGGGACAGGGTATCAGCCCCAGCATTTT.